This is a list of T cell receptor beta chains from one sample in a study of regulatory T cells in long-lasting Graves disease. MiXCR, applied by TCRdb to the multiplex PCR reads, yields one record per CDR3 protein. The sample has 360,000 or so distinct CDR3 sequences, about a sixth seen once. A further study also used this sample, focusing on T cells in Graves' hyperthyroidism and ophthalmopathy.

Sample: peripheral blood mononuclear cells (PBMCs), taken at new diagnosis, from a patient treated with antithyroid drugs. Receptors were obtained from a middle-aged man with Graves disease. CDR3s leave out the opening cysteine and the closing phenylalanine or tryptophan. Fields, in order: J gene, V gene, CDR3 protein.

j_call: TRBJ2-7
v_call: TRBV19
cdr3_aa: ASLACSYEQY

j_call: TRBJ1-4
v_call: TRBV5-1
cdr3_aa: ASSLDSGVDEKLF

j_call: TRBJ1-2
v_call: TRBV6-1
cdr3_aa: ASREQGYYGYT

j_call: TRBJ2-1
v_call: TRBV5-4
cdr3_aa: ASSLALLAGVPNEQF

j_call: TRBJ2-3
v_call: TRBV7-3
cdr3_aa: ASSQLKGKVLDTQY

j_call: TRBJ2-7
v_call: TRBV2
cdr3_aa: ASTLERGGGHEQY

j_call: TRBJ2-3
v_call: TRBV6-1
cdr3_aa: ASRGYGTAETVDTQY

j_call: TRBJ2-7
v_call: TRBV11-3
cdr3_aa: ASSSLRDSYEQY

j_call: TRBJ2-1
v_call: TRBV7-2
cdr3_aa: ASSLVPGESNEQF

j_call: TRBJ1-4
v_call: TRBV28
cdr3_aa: ASSFSGSANEKLF

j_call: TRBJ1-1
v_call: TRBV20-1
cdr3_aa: SARSGTTEAF

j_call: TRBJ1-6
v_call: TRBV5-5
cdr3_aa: ASSPGTLDSPLH

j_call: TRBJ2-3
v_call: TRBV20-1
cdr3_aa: SATRLAGADTQY

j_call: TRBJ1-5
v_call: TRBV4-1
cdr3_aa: ASKKLVVGNQPQH

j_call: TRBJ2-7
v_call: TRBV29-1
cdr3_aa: SVEDGGTGLYEQY

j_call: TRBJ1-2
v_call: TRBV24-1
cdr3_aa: ATVAMRRYRGSGGYT

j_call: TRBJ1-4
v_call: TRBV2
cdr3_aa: ASSEELQGGEKLF

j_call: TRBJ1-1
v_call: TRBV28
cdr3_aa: ASSFSPREAF

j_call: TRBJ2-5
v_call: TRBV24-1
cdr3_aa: ATSDFGKGPQETQY

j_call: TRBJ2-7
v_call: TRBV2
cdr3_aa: ASTEGVPYEQY

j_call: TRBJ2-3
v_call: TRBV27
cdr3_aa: ASKRGTGEADTQY

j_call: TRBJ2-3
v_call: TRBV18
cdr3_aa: ASSPPEQWGDTQY

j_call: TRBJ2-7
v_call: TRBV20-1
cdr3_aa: SASHRNRKYYEQY

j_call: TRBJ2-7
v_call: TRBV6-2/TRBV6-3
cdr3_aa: ASTTTEGGPGEQY

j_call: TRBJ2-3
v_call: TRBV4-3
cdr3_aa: ASSLTGTSGNTQY

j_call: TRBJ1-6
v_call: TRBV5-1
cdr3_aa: ASSLGQGRGSPLH

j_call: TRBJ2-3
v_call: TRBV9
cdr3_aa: ASSGDRGGTDTQY

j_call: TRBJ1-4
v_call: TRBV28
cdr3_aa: ASSDRGATNEKLF

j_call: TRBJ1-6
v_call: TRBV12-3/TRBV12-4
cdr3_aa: ASSTRSNYNSPLH

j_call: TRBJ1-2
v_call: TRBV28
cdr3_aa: ASSFGGQAFNYGYT

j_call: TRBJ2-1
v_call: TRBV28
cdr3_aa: ASSRPRSTATGKSYNEQF

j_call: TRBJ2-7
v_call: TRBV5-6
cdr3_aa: ASSLFHYEQY

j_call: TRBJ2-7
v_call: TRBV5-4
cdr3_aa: ASSSQGRTPYEQY

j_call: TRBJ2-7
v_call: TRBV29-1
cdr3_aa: SVEDRTRTYEQY

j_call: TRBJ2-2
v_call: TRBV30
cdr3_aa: AWDRLGTGELF

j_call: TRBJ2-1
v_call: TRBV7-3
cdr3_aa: ASSIAGNEQF

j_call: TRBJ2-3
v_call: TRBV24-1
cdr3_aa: ATSARRGARGTDTQY

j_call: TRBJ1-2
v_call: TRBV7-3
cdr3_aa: ASSFTFLYGYT

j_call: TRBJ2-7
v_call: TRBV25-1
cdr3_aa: ACAGQEAYEQY

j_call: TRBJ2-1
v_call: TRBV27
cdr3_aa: ASSFSGGKDNEQF

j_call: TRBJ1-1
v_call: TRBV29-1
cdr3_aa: SASGTGKGNTEAF

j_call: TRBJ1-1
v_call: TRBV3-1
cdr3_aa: ASSRGQGPHTEAF

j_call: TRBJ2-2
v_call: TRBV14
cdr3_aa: ASSPGTGGTNTGELF

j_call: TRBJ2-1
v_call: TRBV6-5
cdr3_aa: ASSWDRENEQF

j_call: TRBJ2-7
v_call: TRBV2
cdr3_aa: ASSAKILLHEQY

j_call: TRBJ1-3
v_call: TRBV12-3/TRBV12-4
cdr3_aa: ASRVSSGNTIY

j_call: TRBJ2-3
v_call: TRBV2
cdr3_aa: ASRFWGQGTDTQY

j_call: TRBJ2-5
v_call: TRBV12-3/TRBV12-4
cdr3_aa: ASSPTEQETQY

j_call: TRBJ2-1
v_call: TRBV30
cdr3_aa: AWSETWGYEQF

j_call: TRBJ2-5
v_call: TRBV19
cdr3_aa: ASSNRAHRTQY